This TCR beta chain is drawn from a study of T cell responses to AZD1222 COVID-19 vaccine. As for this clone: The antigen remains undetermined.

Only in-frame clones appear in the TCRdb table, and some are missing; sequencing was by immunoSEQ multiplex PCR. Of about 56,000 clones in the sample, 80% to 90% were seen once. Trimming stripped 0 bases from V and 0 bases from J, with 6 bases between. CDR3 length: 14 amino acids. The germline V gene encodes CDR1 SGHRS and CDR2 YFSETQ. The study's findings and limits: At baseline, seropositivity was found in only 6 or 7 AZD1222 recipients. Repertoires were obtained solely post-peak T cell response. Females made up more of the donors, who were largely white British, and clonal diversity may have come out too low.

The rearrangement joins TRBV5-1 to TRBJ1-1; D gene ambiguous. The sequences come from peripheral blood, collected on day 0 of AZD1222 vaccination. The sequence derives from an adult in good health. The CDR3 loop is CASSLGLLNTEAFF. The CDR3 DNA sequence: TGCGCCAGCAGCTTGGGACTCCTGAACACTGAAGCTTTCTTT.